This record looks at one T cell receptor beta chain sequence and its context. The same CDR3 arises from other DNA sequences in this sample as well. In the authors' workflow: Scientists estimated how many nucleated cells there were by amplifying reference gene primers. The protocol was immunoSEQ multiplex PCR, while the TCRdb copy is restricted to in-frame clones and leaves out a portion. V, J and clone size are those of that table, while D and trimming were read from the DNA. The table has around 250,000 clones, approximately 82% seen once. This sample is part of a study of blood T cell repertoires in COVID-19. The overall study: Researchers got acute and convalescent COVID-19 samples from the United States, Italy and Spain. From T cells, B-cell-depleted T cells, or PBMCs came the material, which was cDNA or gDNA.

CDR1 and CDR2 (germline): SGHAT, FQNNGV. Between the trimmed V and J ends, which lost 0 bases and 0 bases, there was a span of 6 bases. CDR3 length equals 14 residues. The sequence came from a middle-aged man with active or convalescent COVID-19. The sequenced sample was peripheral blood. J is TRBJ2-7 and V is TRBV11-2; D unresolved. The CDR3 sequence: CASSLEHSSYEQYF. The CDR3 nucleotides are TGTGCCAGCAGCTTAGAACACAGCTCCTACGAGCAGTACTTC.